This TCR beta chain was captured by sequencing in a study of blood T cell repertoires in COVID-19. Method: immunoSEQ multiplex PCR; TCRdb's copy keeps in-frame clones and lacks some. The repertoire holds about 130,000 clones, with around nine tenths as singletons. Individuals drawn from approximately 26 US areas were roughly 18 to 95 years old. Trimming left V 2 bases short and J 0 bases short, with 5 bases between. This CDR3 contains 13 residues. Per germline, CDR1 MNHEY and CDR2 SVGEGT. Sequencing was done on a sample of PBMCs or T cells enriched from blood (not recorded which). The sequence was collected from a woman between 50 and 59 years old who had recovered from COVID-19. The rearrangement links TRBV6-2 or TRBV6-3 to TRBJ2-7; D unresolved. In DNA form, the CDR3 reads TGTGCCAGCAGTTACGCCAGCTCCTACGAGCAGTACTTC. Translation: CASSYASSYEQYF.